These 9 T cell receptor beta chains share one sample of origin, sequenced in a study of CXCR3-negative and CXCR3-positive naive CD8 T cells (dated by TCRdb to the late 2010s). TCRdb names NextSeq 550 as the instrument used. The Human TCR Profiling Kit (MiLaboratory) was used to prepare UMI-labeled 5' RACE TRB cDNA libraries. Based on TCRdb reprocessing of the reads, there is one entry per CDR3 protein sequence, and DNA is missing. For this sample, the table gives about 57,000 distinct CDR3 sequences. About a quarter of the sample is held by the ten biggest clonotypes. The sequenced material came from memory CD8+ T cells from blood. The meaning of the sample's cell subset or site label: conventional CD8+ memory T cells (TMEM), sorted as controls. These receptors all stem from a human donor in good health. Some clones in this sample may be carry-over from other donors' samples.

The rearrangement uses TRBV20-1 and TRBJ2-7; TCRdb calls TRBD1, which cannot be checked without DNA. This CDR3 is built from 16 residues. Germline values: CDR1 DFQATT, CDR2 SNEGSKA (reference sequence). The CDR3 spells CSARALGQGESYEQYF.

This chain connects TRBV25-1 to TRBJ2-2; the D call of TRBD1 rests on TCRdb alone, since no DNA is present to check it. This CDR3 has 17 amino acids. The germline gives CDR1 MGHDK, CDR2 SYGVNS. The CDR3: CASSESTPYMGTGELFF.

The CDR3 spells CASSDMAGGSTDTQYF. The chain employs TRBV6-4 and TRBJ2-3; TCRdb designates TRBD2, a call that cannot be tested without DNA. CDR1 MRHNA and CDR2 SNTAGT come from the germline V gene. The CDR3 runs 16 residues.

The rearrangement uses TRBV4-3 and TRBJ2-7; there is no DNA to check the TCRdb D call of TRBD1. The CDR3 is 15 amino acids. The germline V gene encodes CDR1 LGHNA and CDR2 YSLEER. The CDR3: CASSRFNGARYEQYF.

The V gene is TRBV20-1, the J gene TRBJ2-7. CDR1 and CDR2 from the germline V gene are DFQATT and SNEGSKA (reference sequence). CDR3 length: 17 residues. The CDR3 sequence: CSARDWLNYETTYEQYF.

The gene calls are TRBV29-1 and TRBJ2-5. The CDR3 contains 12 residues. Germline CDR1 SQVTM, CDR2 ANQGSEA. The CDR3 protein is CSVEGPGETQYF.

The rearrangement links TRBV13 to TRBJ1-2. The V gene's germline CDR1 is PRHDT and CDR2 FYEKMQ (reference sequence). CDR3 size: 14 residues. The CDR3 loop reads CASSFGTFNYGYTF.

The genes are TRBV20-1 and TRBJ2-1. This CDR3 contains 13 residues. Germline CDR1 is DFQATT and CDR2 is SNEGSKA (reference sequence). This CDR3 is CSARDRAYNEQFF.

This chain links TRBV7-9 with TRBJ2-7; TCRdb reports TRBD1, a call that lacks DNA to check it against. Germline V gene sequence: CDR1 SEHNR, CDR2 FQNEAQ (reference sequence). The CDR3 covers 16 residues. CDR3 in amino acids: CASSFPGQGVSYEQYF.